This T cell receptor (beta chain) was obtained from a study of blood T cell repertoires in COVID-19. Across the whole study: Samples taken during acute and convalescent COVID-19 were collected in the United States, Italy and Spain. T cells, B-cell-depleted T cells, or PBMCs supplied cDNA or gDNA.

Methods used by the authors: Amplifying reference gene primers gave estimates of nucleated cell counts. The table came from immunoSEQ multiplex PCR; TCRdb's copy has only in-frame clones and leaves some out. The V and J calls and the clone size are those of that table, but D and trimming were determined from the DNA. Among about 70,000 clones, about 90% were seen once, and the ten largest hold under 6.5%. This CDR3 spans 14 amino acids. Germline V lookup: CDR1 SGHTA, CDR2 FQGNSA. The V segment lost 4 bases and the J segment 7 bases; nucleotides outside the gene matches: 5. The sample consisted of peripheral blood. The clonotype comes from a man aged 45-60 years with active COVID-19. The chain couples TRBV7-2 to TRBJ2-1; 9 bases fit TRBD1. CDR3 loop: CASSSPGQGNEQFF. The CDR3 region has the DNA TGTGCCAGCAGCTCGCCGGGACAGGGAAATGAGCAGTTCTTC. The variable domain in full, with the rest retrieved from reference TRBV7-2 and TRBJ2-1, is GAGVSQSPSNKVTEKGKDVELRCDPISGHTALYWYRQSLGQGLEFLIYFQGNSAPDKSGLPSDRFSAERTGGSVSTLTIQRTQQEDSAVYLCASSSPGQGNEQFFGPGTRLTVL.